This T cell receptor (beta chain) was sequenced for a study of blood T cell repertoires in COVID-19. Original analysis: Amplified reference gene primers provided the basis for estimating nucleated cell counts. Profiling relied on immunoSEQ multiplex PCR, and the TCRdb table lists in-frame clones only, not all of them. That table supplies the V and J calls and clone size; D and trimming were determined from the DNA. The sample gives roughly 130,000 clones, roughly 80% of which show up once; 4.5% to 6% is in the top ten. In germline, CDR1 is MDHEN, CDR2 SYDVKM. This CDR3 region has 14 residues. The V segment lost 6 bases and the J segment 4 bases; nucleotides outside the gene matches: 6. Participants, 18 to 89 years old, spanned fewer than 30 US areas. Clinical history as reported by participants underpinned cohort assignment.

The TCR comes from a man aged 40-55 years with acute COVID-19. The chain employs TRBV28 and TRBJ1-2; 9 bases are shared with TRBD1. Sequences were obtained from PBMCs or T cells enriched from blood (not recorded which). The CDR3 sequence: CASSTRGQGYGYTF. CDR3 coding DNA: TGTGCCAGCAGCACCCGGGGACAGGGCTATGGCTACACCTTC.